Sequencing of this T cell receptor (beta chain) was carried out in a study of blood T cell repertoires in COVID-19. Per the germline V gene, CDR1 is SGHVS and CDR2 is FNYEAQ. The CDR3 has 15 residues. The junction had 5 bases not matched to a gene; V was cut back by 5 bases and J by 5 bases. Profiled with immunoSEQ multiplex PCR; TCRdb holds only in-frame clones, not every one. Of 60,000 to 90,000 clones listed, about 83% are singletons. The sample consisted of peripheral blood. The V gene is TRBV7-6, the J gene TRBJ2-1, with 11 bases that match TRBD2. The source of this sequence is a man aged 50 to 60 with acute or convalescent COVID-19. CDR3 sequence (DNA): TGTGCCAGCAGCCATAGCGGGGGGGCTCACAATGAGCAGTTCTTC. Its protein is CASSHSGGAHNEQFF.